The present entry profiles one T cell receptor beta chain with its context. What this receptor recognizes is not known. No per-base quality is available; no much larger clone lies one base away. TCRbeta CDR3 regions were amplified from genomic DNA using the immunoSEQ Assay, a bias-controlled multiplex PCR. In the paper's pipeline: Within the assay, amplification of reference gene primers was used to estimate how many nucleated cells each sample contained. To quantify the absolute abundance of each unique TCRbeta CDR3 rearrangement, sequence reads were collapsed and filtered. For each sample, productive Simpson clonality was calculated as the square root of Simpson's diversity index across productive rearrangements. In TCRdb, the immuneACCESS table is reduced to in-frame sequences with V and J assigned. These tables do not hold every clone; where another copy was compared, an unresolved V gene accounts for under half, and the others remain unexplained. V and J calls plus clone size are reproduced from that table; the DNA served to infer D and trimming. The sample has tens of thousands of clones on record, 65% to 90% of them singletons. The ten most abundant clones make up 3.8% of the sample.

This record belongs to a study of blood T cell repertoires in COVID-19 (TCRdb year 2020). With respect to the entire study: Samples covering the acute and convalescent phases of COVID-19 were provided by collaborators in the United States, Italy and Spain. The material from the prospective study consisted of cDNA or gDNA derived from T cells, B-cell-depleted T cells, or PBMCs. Deeply sampled blood TCRbeta repertoires from subjects exposed to, actively infected with, or recovered from COVID-19 were included in the dataset. The repertoires were made available in a free public database intended to serve as a resource for research on the immune response to SARS-CoV-2. Samples came from the ongoing ImmuneRACE study (first 160 participants) plus 1,254 subjects from 6 global collaborators. A de-identified subject ID, COVID-19 status, age in years and sex were almost always included in the sample metadata. Where HLA class I and class II types were available, the types were taken from metadata supplied by the sample provider, not from assay-based typing. Overall results and qualifications from the work: The amount of clinical and demographic metadata varied by source and participant and was provided uncurated.

Collaborating institutions collected whole blood in K2EDTA tubes following their own protocols. For TCRbeta analysis, collaborators shipped samples as frozen whole blood, isolated PBMCs, or DNA extracted from either of those sample types. The V end gives up 7 bases and the J end 4 bases, leaving 16 bases in the junction not matched to a gene. CDR1 is given as SNHLY and CDR2 as FYNNEI, both from the germline V gene. From cysteine to phenylalanine, the CDR3 is 17 amino acids long. Here the CDR3 DNA is all that survives: 51 bases in frame from base 1. Sequenced input: peripheral blood. This clonotype originated in a man between 60 and 75 years old with acute or convalescent COVID-19. The sequence is built from TRBV2 and TRBJ2-7; TRBD2 matches 10 bases in the middle. The CDR3 has the sequence CASTQGGAGGPPYEQYF. The DNA reads as follows: TGTGCCAGCACCCAAGGGGGAGCGGGGGGGCCTCCGTACGAGCAGTACTTC.